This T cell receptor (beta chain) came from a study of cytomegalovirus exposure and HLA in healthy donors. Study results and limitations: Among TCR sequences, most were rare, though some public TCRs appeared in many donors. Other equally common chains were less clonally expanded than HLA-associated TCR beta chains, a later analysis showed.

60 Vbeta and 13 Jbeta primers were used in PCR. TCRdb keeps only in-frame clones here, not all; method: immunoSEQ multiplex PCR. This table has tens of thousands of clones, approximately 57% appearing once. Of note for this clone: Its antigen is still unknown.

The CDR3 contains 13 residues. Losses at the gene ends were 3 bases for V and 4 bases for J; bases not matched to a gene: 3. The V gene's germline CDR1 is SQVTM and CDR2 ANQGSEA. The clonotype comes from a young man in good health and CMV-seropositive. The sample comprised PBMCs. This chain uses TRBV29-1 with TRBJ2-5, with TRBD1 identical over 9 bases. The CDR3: CSVEGTGRETQYF. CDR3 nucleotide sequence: TGCAGCGTTGAGGGGACAGGGAGAGAGACCCAGTACTTC.